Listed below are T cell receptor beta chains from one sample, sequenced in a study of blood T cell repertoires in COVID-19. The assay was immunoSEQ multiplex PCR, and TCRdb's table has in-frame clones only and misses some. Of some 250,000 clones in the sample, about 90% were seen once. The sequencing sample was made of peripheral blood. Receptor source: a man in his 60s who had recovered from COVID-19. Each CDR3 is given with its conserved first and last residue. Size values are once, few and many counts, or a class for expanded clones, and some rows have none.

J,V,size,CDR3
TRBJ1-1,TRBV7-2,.,CASSLTRDRNTEAFF
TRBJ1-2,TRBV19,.,CASSILLGGPGYGYTF
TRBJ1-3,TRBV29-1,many,CSVDSDRGGNTIYF
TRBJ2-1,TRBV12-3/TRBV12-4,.,CASSLGRNDEQFF
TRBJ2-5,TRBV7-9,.,CASSLGTSQETQYF
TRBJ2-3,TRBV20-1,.,CSANLAGGAPF
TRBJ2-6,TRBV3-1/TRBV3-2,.,CASSHTSGGVSGANVLTF
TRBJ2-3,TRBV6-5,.,CASSSTDTQYF
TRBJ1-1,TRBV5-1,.,CASGHTGGTEAFF
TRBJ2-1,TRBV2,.,CASSGTSLGNEQFF
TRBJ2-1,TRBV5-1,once,CASSPPAGGEQFF
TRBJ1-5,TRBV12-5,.,CASGLVVEANNQPQHF
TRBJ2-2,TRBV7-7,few,CASTDPREGLGGELFF
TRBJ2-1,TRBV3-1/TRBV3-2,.,CASSQGKAGEQFF
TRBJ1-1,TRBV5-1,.,CASSFTGSTEAFF
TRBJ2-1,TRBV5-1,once,CASSPDRVNEQFF